Listed below are T cell receptor beta chains from one sample, sequenced in a study of blood T cell repertoires in COVID-19. TCRdb keeps only in-frame clones here, not all; method: immunoSEQ multiplex PCR. The sample lists 86,000 or so clones, around 80% occurring once. The specimen was peripheral blood. These receptors originate from a man aged 70-80 years with acute or convalescent COVID-19. The CDR3 runs from the conserved cysteine through the conserved F or W. Fields, in order: D gene, CDR3 length, V gene, clone size, J gene, CDR3 DNA, CDR3 protein. A D gene is named only where the DNA matches it firmly. Clone size appears in some rows only: once, few, many, or a class for an expanded clone.

d_call: .; cdr3_length: 11; v_call: TRBV7-6; clone_size: once; j_call: TRBJ2-2; cdr3_nt: TGTGCCAGCACTCGGGTCGGGGAGCTGTTTTTT; cdr3_aa: CASTRVGELFF
d_call: TRBD1; cdr3_length: 15; v_call: TRBV19; clone_size: .; j_call: TRBJ2-5; cdr3_nt: TGTGCCAGTAGTACCACAGGGGTCGGACAAGAGACCCAGTACTTC; cdr3_aa: CASSTTGVGQETQYF
d_call: TRBD2; cdr3_length: 21; v_call: TRBV6-6; clone_size: .; j_call: TRBJ2-5; cdr3_nt: TGTGCCAGCAGTCAAAAACCGCCCCGGGGAGCGGGGGGCCCCCTGGGCGAGACCCAGTACTTC; cdr3_aa: CASSQKPPRGAGGPLGETQYF
d_call: .; cdr3_length: 15; v_call: TRBV18; clone_size: .; j_call: TRBJ1-4; cdr3_nt: TGTGCCAGCTCACCCAGCCCAGACTTTAATGAAAAACTGTTTTTT; cdr3_aa: CASSPSPDFNEKLFF
d_call: .; cdr3_length: 12; v_call: TRBV6-5; clone_size: .; j_call: TRBJ2-7; cdr3_nt: TGTGCCAGCAGCCTGGACACGAACGAGCAGTACTTC; cdr3_aa: CASSLDTNEQYF
d_call: .; cdr3_length: 15; v_call: TRBV7-9; clone_size: .; j_call: TRBJ2-1; cdr3_nt: TGTGCCAGCAGCTTATTGTCGGGACACAACAATGAGCAGTTCTTC; cdr3_aa: CASSLLSGHNNEQFF
d_call: .; cdr3_length: 12; v_call: TRBV6-5; clone_size: .; j_call: TRBJ2-2; cdr3_nt: TGTGCCAGCAGTACTAACACCGGGGAGCTGTTTTTT; cdr3_aa: CASSTNTGELFF
d_call: TRBD1; cdr3_length: 12; v_call: TRBV10-2; clone_size: few; j_call: TRBJ1-2; cdr3_nt: TGCGCCACTGGCCGGGACAGCTATGGCTACACCTTC; cdr3_aa: CATGRDSYGYTF
d_call: TRBD1; cdr3_length: 15; v_call: TRBV5-1; clone_size: .; j_call: TRBJ2-2; cdr3_nt: TGCGCCAGCAGCTTGGTAACAGGGGGCACCGGGGAGCTGTTTTTT; cdr3_aa: CASSLVTGGTGELFF
d_call: .; cdr3_length: 11; v_call: TRBV19; clone_size: .; j_call: TRBJ2-5; cdr3_nt: TGTGCCAGAAGAGGCGAAGAGACCCAGTACTTC; cdr3_aa: CARRGEETQYF
d_call: .; cdr3_length: 13; v_call: TRBV19; clone_size: .; j_call: TRBJ1-4; cdr3_nt: TGTGCCAGTAGTGACCAGAGGAATGAAAAACTGTTTTTT; cdr3_aa: CASSDQRNEKLFF
d_call: TRBD1; cdr3_length: 16; v_call: TRBV28; clone_size: .; j_call: TRBJ1-2; cdr3_nt: TGTGCCAGCCAAGGATGGGCGAGACAGGGGGCAAATGGCTACACCTTC; cdr3_aa: CASQGWARQGANGYTF
d_call: TRBD1; cdr3_length: 12; v_call: TRBV29-1; clone_size: .; j_call: TRBJ1-2; cdr3_nt: TGCAGCGACCGACAGGGGGCGTATGGCTACACCTTC; cdr3_aa: CSDRQGAYGYTF
d_call: .; cdr3_length: 17; v_call: TRBV5-5; clone_size: .; j_call: TRBJ2-2; cdr3_nt: TGTGCCAGCAGTCCGATAGCCGGACACTGGAACACCGGGGAGCTGTTTTTT; cdr3_aa: CASSPIAGHWNTGELFF
d_call: .; cdr3_length: 12; v_call: TRBV6-4; clone_size: .; j_call: TRBJ1-2; cdr3_nt: TGTGCCAGCAGGGGACTTAACTATGGCTACACCTTC; cdr3_aa: CASRGLNYGYTF
d_call: TRBD1; cdr3_length: 16; v_call: TRBV2; clone_size: once; j_call: TRBJ1-6; cdr3_nt: TGTGCCAGCTCAGGGACAGTGAGCTCCTATAATTCACCCCTCCACTTT; cdr3_aa: CASSGTVSSYNSPLHF
d_call: TRBD1; cdr3_length: 13; v_call: TRBV2; clone_size: once; j_call: TRBJ1-1; cdr3_nt: TGTGCCAGCAGAAATGACAGGGACACTGAAGCTTTCTTT; cdr3_aa: CASRNDRDTEAFF
d_call: .; cdr3_length: 15; v_call: TRBV10-2; clone_size: .; j_call: TRBJ2-1; cdr3_nt: TGCGCCAGCAGTGAGTCGATTTCAACAGCTACTGAGCAGTTCTTC; cdr3_aa: CASSESISTATEQFF
d_call: .; cdr3_length: 13; v_call: TRBV28; clone_size: .; j_call: TRBJ2-7; cdr3_nt: TGTGCCAGCACTATAACAGGGTTGGACGAGCAGTACTTC; cdr3_aa: CASTITGLDEQYF
d_call: .; cdr3_length: 16; v_call: TRBV5-1; clone_size: .; j_call: TRBJ1-2; cdr3_nt: TGCGCCAGCAGCTTTCAGTCACCGGGGTTTAACTATGGCTACACCTTC; cdr3_aa: CASSFQSPGFNYGYTF
d_call: TRBD2; cdr3_length: 14; v_call: TRBV29-1; clone_size: .; j_call: TRBJ2-3; cdr3_nt: TGCAGCTTAGGACTAGCGGGGAATCAGGATACGCAGTATTTT; cdr3_aa: CSLGLAGNQDTQYF
d_call: .; cdr3_length: 16; v_call: TRBV3-1/TRBV3-2; clone_size: .; j_call: TRBJ1-2; cdr3_nt: TGTGCCAGCAGCCTCCTAGGCGGGGGTGAAGGCTATGGCTACACCTTC; cdr3_aa: CASSLLGGGEGYGYTF
d_call: TRBD2; cdr3_length: 16; v_call: TRBV7-9; clone_size: .; j_call: TRBJ2-1; cdr3_nt: TGTGCCAGCAGCCTTGGAAGCGGGGGGGCCTACAATGAGCAGTTCTTC; cdr3_aa: CASSLGSGGAYNEQFF
d_call: .; cdr3_length: 15; v_call: TRBV5-1; clone_size: .; j_call: TRBJ2-5; cdr3_nt: TGCGCCAGCAGCTACCGGCAGGCCGTCCAAGAGACCCAGTACTTC; cdr3_aa: CASSYRQAVQETQYF
d_call: TRBD1; cdr3_length: 15; v_call: TRBV5-1; clone_size: .; j_call: TRBJ1-1; cdr3_nt: TGCGCCAGCAGCTGGGTAGACAGGGACAACACTGAAGCTTTCTTT; cdr3_aa: CASSWVDRDNTEAFF
d_call: TRBD1; cdr3_length: 16; v_call: TRBV11-2; clone_size: once; j_call: TRBJ2-7; cdr3_nt: TGTGCCAGCAGCTTCTTCCGGGACAGGGGATCCTACGAGCAGTACTTC; cdr3_aa: CASSFFRDRGSYEQYF
d_call: .; cdr3_length: 14; v_call: TRBV19; clone_size: few; j_call: TRBJ2-1; cdr3_nt: TGTGCCAGTAGTATACGGAGCAAATACAATGAGCAGTTCTTC; cdr3_aa: CASSIRSKYNEQFF
d_call: .; cdr3_length: 13; v_call: TRBV7-9; clone_size: .; j_call: TRBJ1-2; cdr3_nt: TGTGCCAGCAGCGGAGGGACTGTCGGGGGCTACACCTTC; cdr3_aa: CASSGGTVGGYTF
d_call: TRBD1; cdr3_length: 13; v_call: TRBV2; clone_size: .; j_call: TRBJ1-2; cdr3_nt: TGTGCCCAATCGGGGAGGACAGGGGACGGCTACACCTTC; cdr3_aa: CAQSGRTGDGYTF
d_call: .; cdr3_length: 13; v_call: TRBV27; clone_size: few; j_call: TRBJ2-7; cdr3_nt: TGTGCCAGCTCTCGGTCCTATCTTTACGAGCAGTACTTC; cdr3_aa: CASSRSYLYEQYF
d_call: TRBD1; cdr3_length: 16; v_call: TRBV7-9; clone_size: .; j_call: TRBJ2-1; cdr3_nt: TGTGCCAGCAGCTGGACAGGGGGCGCAACAGGCCCTGAGCAGTTCTTC; cdr3_aa: CASSWTGGATGPEQFF
d_call: .; cdr3_length: 15; v_call: TRBV18; clone_size: .; j_call: TRBJ1-1; cdr3_nt: TGTGCCAGCTCACCCGAGGCAGGGAAGAACACTGAAGCTTTCTTT; cdr3_aa: CASSPEAGKNTEAFF
d_call: .; cdr3_length: 16; v_call: TRBV19; clone_size: few; j_call: TRBJ1-4; cdr3_nt: TGTGCCAGTAGTACCTACAGGGACGGGACTAATGAAAAACTGTTTTTT; cdr3_aa: CASSTYRDGTNEKLFF
d_call: .; cdr3_length: 15; v_call: TRBV5-1; clone_size: .; j_call: TRBJ2-1; cdr3_nt: TGCGCCAGCAGCTTAGGGCAGGGAGGGGGCAATGAGCAGTTCTTC; cdr3_aa: CASSLGQGGGNEQFF
d_call: TRBD2; cdr3_length: 14; v_call: TRBV7-3; clone_size: .; j_call: TRBJ2-1; cdr3_nt: TGTGCCAGCAGCAAGGGACTAGCGGGGGATGAGCAGTTCTTC; cdr3_aa: CASSKGLAGDEQFF
d_call: TRBD1; cdr3_length: 14; v_call: TRBV28; clone_size: .; j_call: TRBJ2-3; cdr3_nt: TGTGCCAGCAGTTTTGCCCCGGGACAGGGGGCGCAGTATTTT; cdr3_aa: CASSFAPGQGAQYF
d_call: .; cdr3_length: 17; v_call: TRBV5-6; clone_size: .; j_call: TRBJ2-1; cdr3_nt: TGTGCCAGCAGCTTGGCCGCATCAGGGGGGCGCTACAATGAGCAGTTCTTC; cdr3_aa: CASSLAASGGRYNEQFF
d_call: .; cdr3_length: 14; v_call: TRBV21-1; clone_size: .; j_call: TRBJ2-2; cdr3_nt: TGTGCCAGCAGCAAAGCGGCAGGGACCGGGGAGCTGTTTTTT; cdr3_aa: CASSKAAGTGELFF
d_call: .; cdr3_length: 16; v_call: TRBV7-9; clone_size: .; j_call: TRBJ1-5; cdr3_nt: TGTGCCAGCAGCTTACAAAGGACAGAGAGCAATCAGCCCCAGCATTTT; cdr3_aa: CASSLQRTESNQPQHF
d_call: TRBD1; cdr3_length: 16; v_call: TRBV24-1; clone_size: many; j_call: TRBJ1-5; cdr3_nt: TGTGCCACCAGTGATGCGACAGGGGGAGGCAATCAGCCCCAGCATTTT; cdr3_aa: CATSDATGGGNQPQHF
d_call: .; cdr3_length: 13; v_call: TRBV3-1/TRBV3-2; clone_size: .; j_call: TRBJ1-2; cdr3_nt: TGTGCCAGCAGCCAAGCCGGGAGTGGCGGCTACACCTTC; cdr3_aa: CASSQAGSGGYTF
d_call: .; cdr3_length: 12; v_call: TRBV2; clone_size: .; j_call: TRBJ1-3; cdr3_nt: TGTGCCAGCAAAGGGGAAGGAAACACCATATATTTT; cdr3_aa: CASKGEGNTIYF
d_call: TRBD1; cdr3_length: 16; v_call: TRBV4-1; clone_size: .; j_call: TRBJ2-3; cdr3_nt: TGCGCCAGCAGCCACGGGACAGGGGGCGGCACAGATACGCAGTATTTT; cdr3_aa: CASSHGTGGGTDTQYF
d_call: TRBD2; cdr3_length: 17; v_call: TRBV3-1/TRBV3-2; clone_size: few; j_call: TRBJ2-1; cdr3_nt: TGTGCCAGCAGCCAAGATCCGAGCGGGGGTGGGTACAATGAGCAGTTCTTC; cdr3_aa: CASSQDPSGGGYNEQFF
d_call: .; cdr3_length: 13; v_call: TRBV6-5; clone_size: .; j_call: TRBJ1-1; cdr3_nt: TGTGCCAGCACCCCCCCCGCGGGGACTGAAGCTTTCTTT; cdr3_aa: CASTPPAGTEAFF